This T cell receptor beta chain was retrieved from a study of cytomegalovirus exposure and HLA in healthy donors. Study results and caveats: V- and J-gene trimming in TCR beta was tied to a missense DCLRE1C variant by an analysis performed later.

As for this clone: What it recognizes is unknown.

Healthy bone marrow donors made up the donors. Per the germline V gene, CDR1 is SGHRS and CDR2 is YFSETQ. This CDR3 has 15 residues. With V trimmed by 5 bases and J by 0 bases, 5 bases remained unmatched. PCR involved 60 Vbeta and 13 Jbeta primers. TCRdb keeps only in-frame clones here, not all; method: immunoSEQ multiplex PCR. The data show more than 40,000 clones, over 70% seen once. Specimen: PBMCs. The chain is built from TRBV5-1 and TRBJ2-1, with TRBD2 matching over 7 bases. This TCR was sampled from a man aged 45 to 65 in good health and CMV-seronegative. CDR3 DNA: TGCGCCAGCAGGTCTAGCGGAAACTCCTACAATGAGCAGTTCTTC. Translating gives CASRSSGNSYNEQFF.